This TCR beta chain was profiled in a study of T cell responses to AZD1222 COVID-19 vaccine. Whole-study results and caveats: Only a handful of individuals given AZD1222 were seropositive at baseline. Donors skewed white British and female; clonal diversity was possibly underestimated. No day 14 peak samples; only post-peak repertoires were characterized.

A word on this clone: No antigen is known for it.

The CDR3 sequence is 13 residues long. The trim removed 6 bases at V and 7 bases at J, leaving 8 bases unmatched. Germline-derived CDR1 and CDR2 are SGHTA and FQGNSA. Produced via immunoSEQ multiplex PCR; TCRdb's table is partial and in-frame only. The sample holds 170,000 or so clones, 90% seen once. The chain joins TRBV7-2 to TRBJ1-2; 7 nucleotides match TRBD1. Specimen: peripheral blood, collected on day 0 of AZD1222 vaccination. The sequence was obtained from an adult in good health. DNA of the CDR3: TGTGCCAGCAGTCCCGACAGGGTGGGTGGCTACACCTTC. Translating gives CASSPDRVGGYTF. Filled out from reference TRBV7-2 and TRBJ1-2, the complete variable domain reads GAGVSQSPSNKVTEKGKDVELRCDPISGHTALYWYRQSLGQGLEFLIYFQGNSAPDKSGLPSDRFSAERTGGSVSTLTIQRTQQEDSAVYLCASSPDRVGGYTFGSGTRLTVV.